The clone carrying this T cell receptor beta chain has only a few counts. The record originates from a study of STAT5B mutations in CD4+ large granular lymphocyte leukemia. Germline CDR1 MNHNS, CDR2 SASEGT. This CDR3 has 10 residues. V was clipped by 1 base and J by 16 bases, with 8 bases between them. Using immunoSEQ multiplex PCR, the repertoire was profiled, and TCRdb retains in-frame clones only, with some absent. The sample shows under 35,000 clones, roughly 80% of them seen only once. The material sequenced was CD4+ T cells from blood buffy coats. This chain links TRBV6-1 with TRBJ1-5; no definite D call. The sequence came from a human donor in good health. In DNA, the CDR3 is TGTGCCAGCAGTGAAGGCCGCCTACATTTT. Translated: CASSEGRLHF.